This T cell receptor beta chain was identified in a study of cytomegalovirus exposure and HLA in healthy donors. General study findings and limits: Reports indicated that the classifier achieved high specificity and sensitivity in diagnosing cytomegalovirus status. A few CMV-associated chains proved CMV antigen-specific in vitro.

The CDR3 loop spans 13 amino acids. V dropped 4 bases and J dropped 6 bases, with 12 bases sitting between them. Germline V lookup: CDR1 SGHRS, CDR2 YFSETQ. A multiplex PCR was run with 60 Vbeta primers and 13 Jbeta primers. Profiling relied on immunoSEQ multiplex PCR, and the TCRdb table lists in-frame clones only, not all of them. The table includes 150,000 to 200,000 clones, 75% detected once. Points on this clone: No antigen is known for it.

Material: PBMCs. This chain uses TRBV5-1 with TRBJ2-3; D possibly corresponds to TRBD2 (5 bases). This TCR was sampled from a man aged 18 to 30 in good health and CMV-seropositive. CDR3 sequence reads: CASSPSGGDTQYF. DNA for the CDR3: TGCGCCAGCAGCCCTTCAGGAGGTGATACGCAGTATTTT.